This T cell receptor (beta chain) was found in a study of cytomegalovirus exposure and HLA in healthy donors. Whole-study findings and limits: According to a later analysis, donors in an Asian-associated ancestry cluster reportedly had fewer N-insertions than the approximately 670-donor mean.

V was clipped by 11 bases and J by 1 base, with 17 bases between them. CDR1 is ENHRY and CDR2 is SYGVKD in the germline V gene. The CDR3 is 15 residues long. The PCR contained 60 Vbeta and 13 Jbeta primers. The repertoire was sequenced with immunoSEQ multiplex PCR; TCRdb's copy has only in-frame clones and lacks some. The sample lists nearly 110,000 clones; about 81% were seen once. Remarks on this clone: Its target is not known.

The specimen was PBMCs. The J gene is TRBJ2-2, the V gene TRBV10-3, with a weak D call TRBD2 (6 bases). This sequence originates from a man aged 25-45 years in good health and CMV-seropositive. CDR3 sequence: CASRRGLENTGELFF. DNA of the CDR3: TGTGCCTCCCGCCGGGGACTGGAGAACACCGGGGAGCTGTTTTTT.